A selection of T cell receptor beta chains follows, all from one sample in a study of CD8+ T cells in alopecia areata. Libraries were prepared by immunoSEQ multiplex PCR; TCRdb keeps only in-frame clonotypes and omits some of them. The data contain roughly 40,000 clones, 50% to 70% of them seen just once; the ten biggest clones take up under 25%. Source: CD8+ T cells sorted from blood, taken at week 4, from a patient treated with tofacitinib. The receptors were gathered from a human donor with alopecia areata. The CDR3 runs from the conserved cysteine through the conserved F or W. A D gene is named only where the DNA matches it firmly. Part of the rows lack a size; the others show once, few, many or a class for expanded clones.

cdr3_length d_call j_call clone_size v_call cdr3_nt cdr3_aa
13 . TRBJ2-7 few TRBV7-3 TGTGCCAGCAGCTTAGGCGCTAGCTACGAGCAGTACTTC CASSLGASYEQYF
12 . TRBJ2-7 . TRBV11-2 TGTGCCAGCAGCTTAGTTGGCTACGAGCAGTACTTC CASSLVGYEQYF
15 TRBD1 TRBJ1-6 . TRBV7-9 TGTGCCAGCAGCTTAGTTTCAGGGGGCCGTTCACCCCTCCACTTT CASSLVSGGRSPLHF
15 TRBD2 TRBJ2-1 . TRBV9 TGTGCCAGCAGCCCGAGCGGGGGGGCGGGAAGTGAGCAGTTCTTC CASSPSGGAGSEQFF
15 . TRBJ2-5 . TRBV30 TGTGCCTGGAGTGTTCCCGGGACATCCCAGGAGACCCAGTACTTC CAWSVPGTSQETQYF
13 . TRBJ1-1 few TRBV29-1 TGCAGCGTTGTGGGCAGGACCAACACTGAAGCTTTCTTT CSVVGRTNTEAFF
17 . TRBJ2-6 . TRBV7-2 TGTGCCAGCAAATTTGGGGTCACCCTCTCTGGGGCCAACGTCCTGACTTTC CASKFGVTLSGANVLTF
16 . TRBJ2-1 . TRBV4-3 TGCGCCAGCAGCCAAGACTTCGCTGGCTCCTACAATGAGCAGTTCTTC CASSQDFAGSYNEQFF
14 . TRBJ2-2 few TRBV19 TGTGCCAGTAGTATAGATCTTGGCTCTGGGGAGCTGTTTTTT CASSIDLGSGELFF
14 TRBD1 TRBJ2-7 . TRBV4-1 TGCGCCAGCAGCCATGAGGACAGGTTGGACGAGCAGTACTTC CASSHEDRLDEQYF
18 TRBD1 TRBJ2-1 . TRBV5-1 TGCGCCAGCAGCTTGCTGATAACACCGGGACAGGGGGACAATGAGCAGTTCTTC CASSLLITPGQGDNEQFF
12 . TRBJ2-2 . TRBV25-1 TGTGCCAGCAGTGAGGAACCCGGGGAGCTGTTTTTT CASSEEPGELFF
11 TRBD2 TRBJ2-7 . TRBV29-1 TGCAGCGGACTAGCCGGTTACGAGCAGTACTTC CSGLAGYEQYF
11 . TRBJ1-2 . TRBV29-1 TGCAGCGTTGGTGGTAACAATGGCTACACCTTC CSVGGNNGYTF
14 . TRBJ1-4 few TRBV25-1 TGTGCCAGCAGTGTCCAGGGAGGCGGTGAAAAACTGTTTTTT CASSVQGGGEKLFF
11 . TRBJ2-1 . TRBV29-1 TGCAGCGTTGATCGCTACAATGAGCAGTTCTTC CSVDRYNEQFF
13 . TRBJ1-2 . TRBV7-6 TGTGCCAGCAGCGGTGGCGGAAGCTATGGCTACACCTTC CASSGGGSYGYTF
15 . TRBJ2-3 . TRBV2 TGTGCCAGCAACGGGGGGCGCGGGTTCACAGATACGCAGTATTTT CASNGGRGFTDTQYF
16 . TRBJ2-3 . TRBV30 TGTGCCTGGAGTCCCGGATACCGGTCGCCCACAGATACGCAGTATTTT CAWSPGYRSPTDTQYF
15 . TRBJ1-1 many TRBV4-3 TGCGCCAGCAGCCAAGATAGAATCATGAACACTGAAGCTTTCTTT CASSQDRIMNTEAFF
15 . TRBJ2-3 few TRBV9 TGTGCCAGCAGCTTATCCCCGAATCCTACAGATACGCAGTATTTT CASSLSPNPTDTQYF
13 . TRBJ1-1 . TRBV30 TGTGCCGGCCAGGTTTTTGAGGGAACTGAAGCTTTCTTT CAGQVFEGTEAFF
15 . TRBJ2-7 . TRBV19 TGTGCCAGTAGCGCCGGGTGGGACGGTTTGGGCGAGCAGTACTTC CASSAGWDGLGEQYF
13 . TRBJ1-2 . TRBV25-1 TGTGCCAGCAGTGAAGACAGGTTCTATGGCTACACCTTC CASSEDRFYGYTF
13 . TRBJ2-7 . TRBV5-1 TGCGCCAGCAGCCCAGGACGGAGATACGAGCAGTACTTC CASSPGRRYEQYF
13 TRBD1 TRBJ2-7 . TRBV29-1 TGCAGCGTTGGGACAGGGAGCTCCTACGAGCAGTACTTC CSVGTGSSYEQYF
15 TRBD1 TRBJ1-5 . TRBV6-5 TGTGCCAGCAGTTCCGGGACAGGGGCTAATCAGCCCCAGCATTTT CASSSGTGANQPQHF
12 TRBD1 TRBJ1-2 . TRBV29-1 TGCAGCGTTCGGACAGGGACATATGGCTACACCTTC CSVRTGTYGYTF
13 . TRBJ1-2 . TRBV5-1 TGCGCCAGCAGCCCCACAGGGAGCGGTGGCTACACCTTC CASSPTGSGGYTF
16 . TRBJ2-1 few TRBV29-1 TGCAGCGTTGAAGATCGTTCCATAAGCTCCTACAATGAGCAGTTCTTC CSVEDRSISSYNEQFF
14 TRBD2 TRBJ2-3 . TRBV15 TGTGCCACCAGCAGATTAGCGGGGACAGATACGCAGTATTTT CATSRLAGTDTQYF
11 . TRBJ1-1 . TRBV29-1 TGCAGCGTTGTTGAAGGAGCTGAAGCTTTCTTT CSVVEGAEAFF
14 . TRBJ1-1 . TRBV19 TGTGCCAGTAGTATAGGTGGGGCGGGAACTGAAGCTTTCTTT CASSIGGAGTEAFF
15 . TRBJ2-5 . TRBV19 TGTGCCAGTAGTATAGATCTGGAATCAAAAGAGACCCAGTACTTC CASSIDLESKETQYF
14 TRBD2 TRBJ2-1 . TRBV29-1 TGCAGCGTCCGCTTAGCGGGGAGGTACAATGAGCAGTTCTTC CSVRLAGRYNEQFF
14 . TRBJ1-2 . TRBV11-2 TGTGCCAGCAGCCTCGCAGGATCCAGCTATGGCTACACCTTC CASSLAGSSYGYTF
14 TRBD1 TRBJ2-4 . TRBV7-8 TGTGCCAGCAGCCCGACAGGGGTCGGGAACATTCAGTACTTC CASSPTGVGNIQYF
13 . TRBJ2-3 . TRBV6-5 TGTGCCAGCAGTGTAACGAGCACAGATACGCAGTATTTT CASSVTSTDTQYF
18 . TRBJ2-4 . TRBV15 TGTGCCACCAGCAGAGATGGGGAGGGGGTATGGTCCAAAAACATTCAGTACTTC CATSRDGEGVWSKNIQYF
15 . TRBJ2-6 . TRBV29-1 TGCAGCGTTGAAGATCCAGGAACTGGGGCCAACGTCCTGGCTTTC CSVEDPGTGANVLAF
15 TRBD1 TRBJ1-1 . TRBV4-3 TGCGCCAGCAGCCAAGGACAGGGGGGGTTCGCTGAAGCTTTCTTT CASSQGQGGFAEAFF
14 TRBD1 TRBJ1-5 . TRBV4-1 TGCGCCAGCAGCCCGGGACAGGGTGATCAGCCCCAGCATTTT CASSPGQGDQPQHF
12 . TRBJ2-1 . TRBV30 TGTGCCTGGAGTAGTACGGGTAGGGAGCAGTTCTTC CAWSSTGREQFF
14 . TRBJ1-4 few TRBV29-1 TGCAGCGCCACATCGGAGCGAGGGGAGGAAAAACTGTTTTTT CSATSERGEEKLFF
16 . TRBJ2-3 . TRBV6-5 TGTGCCAGCAGTTACAAACAGGGATTTACCACAGATACGCAGTATTTT CASSYKQGFTTDTQYF
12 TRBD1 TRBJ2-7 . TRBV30 TGTGCCTGGGGACAGGGAATCTACGAGCAGTACTTC CAWGQGIYEQYF
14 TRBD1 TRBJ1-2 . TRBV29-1 TGCAGCGTTGAGACAGGGGGCGAAGACTATGGCTACACCTTC CSVETGGEDYGYTF
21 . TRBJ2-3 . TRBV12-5 TGTGCTAGTGGTTTGGTACTAGGGGACCTCCCCGGGGCACAGATCACAGATACGCAGTATTTT CASGLVLGDLPGAQITDTQYF
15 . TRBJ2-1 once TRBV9 TGTGCCAGCAGCGTAGAAGGTCTATCCTACAATGAGCAGTTCTTC CASSVEGLSYNEQFF